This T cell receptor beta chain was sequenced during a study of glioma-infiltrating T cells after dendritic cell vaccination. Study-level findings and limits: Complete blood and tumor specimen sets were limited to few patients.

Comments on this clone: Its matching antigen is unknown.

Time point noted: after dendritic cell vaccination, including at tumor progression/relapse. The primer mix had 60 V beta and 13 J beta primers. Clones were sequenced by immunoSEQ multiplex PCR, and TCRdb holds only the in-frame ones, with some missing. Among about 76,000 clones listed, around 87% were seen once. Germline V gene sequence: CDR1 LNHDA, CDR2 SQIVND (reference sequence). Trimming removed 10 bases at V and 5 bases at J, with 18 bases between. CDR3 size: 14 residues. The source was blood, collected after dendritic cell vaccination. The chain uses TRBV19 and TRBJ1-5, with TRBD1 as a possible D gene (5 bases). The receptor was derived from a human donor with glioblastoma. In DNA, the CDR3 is TGTGCCACCACTGGGAGGGGTTGGGATCAGCCCCAGCATTTT. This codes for CATTGRGWDQPQHF.